The 10 T cell receptor beta chains reported below all come from one sample, sequenced in a study of T cells in narcolepsy. The table came from immunoSEQ multiplex PCR; TCRdb's copy has only in-frame clones and leaves some out. The sample records roughly 30,000 clones, approximately 80% being singletons. The sample consisted of memory (CD45RA-) CD4+ T cells from blood. All receptors come from a human donor in good health.

The V gene is TRBV4-2, the J gene TRBJ1-1; TRBD1 matches 7 bases. The germline gives CDR1 LGHNA, CDR2 YNFKEQ. This CDR3 has 14 amino acids. V trimming: 4 bases; J trimming: 2 bases; junction bases outside the gene matches: 4. CDR3 in DNA: TGTGCCAGCAGCCCCCAGGGGGGAAACACTGAAGCTTTCTTT. Translation: CASSPQGGNTEAFF.

V usage is TRBV6-5 and J usage is TRBJ2-1; 7 nucleotides line up with TRBD2. Germline loops: CDR1 MNHEY, CDR2 SVGAGI. The CDR3 contains 14 residues. The trim removed 5 bases at V and 0 bases at J, leaving 1 base unmatched. For the CDR3, the DNA is TGTGCCAGCAGTGGCGGGGGCTCCTACAATGAGCAGTTCTTC. It translates to CASSGGGSYNEQFF.

This clone occurred a few times. The same CDR3 is also encoded by other DNA sequences in this sample. This chain uses TRBV9 with TRBJ1-1, with D possibly TRBD1 on 5 matching bases. The CDR3 length is 15 residues. V gave up 4 bases and J gave up 1 base, with 14 bases separating them. CDR1 SGDLS and CDR2 YYNGEE come from the germline V gene. DNA for the CDR3: TGTGCCAGCAGCCCAGGGACGCTCGGGAACACTGAAGCTTTCTTT. It is translated as CASSPGTLGNTEAFF.

The rearrangement links TRBV5-4 to TRBJ2-7, with 8 nucleotides matching TRBD2. The CDR3 covers 17 residues. Germline V gene data show CDR1 as SGHNT and CDR2 as YYREEE (reference sequence). V dropped 4 bases and J dropped 2; count of bases not matched to a gene: 14. The CDR3 sequence is CASSAGGVSVGAYEQYF. The DNA for the CDR3 is TGTGCCAGCAGCGCCGGGGGGGTCAGCGTTGGGGCCTACGAGCAGTACTTC.

The V call is TRBV2, the J call TRBJ2-2; D gene ambiguous. This CDR3 region has 14 residues. The V end was cut by 7 bases, the J end by 1 base, with 10 bases between. Germline V gene lookup returns CDR1 SNHLY and CDR2 FYNNEI. The CDR3 spells CASKSGGNTGELFF. For the CDR3, the DNA is TGTGCCAGCAAATCGGGTGGGAACACCGGGGAGCTGTTTTTT.

The chain couples TRBV5-1 to TRBJ2-3; 7 positions match TRBD1. V lost 5 bases, J lost 2 bases, and 11 bases stayed unmatched. The CDR3 has 16 residues. Germline values: CDR1 SGHRS, CDR2 YFSETQ. CDR3 in amino acids: CASSVSTGASTDTQYF. The CDR3 region has the DNA TGCGCCAGCAGTGTTAGTACAGGGGCCTCCACAGATACGCAGTATTTT.

CDR3 sequence (DNA): TGTGCCTGGAGAGGGGAGGGACTTAACGGGGCAGGGGGCCACACCTTC. Translation gives CAWRGEGLNGAGGHTF. This chain connects TRBV30 to TRBJ1-2; TRBD1 matches 8 bases. The CDR3 contains 16 residues. Germline V lookup: CDR1 GTSNPN, CDR2 SVGIG (reference sequence). After removal of 3 bases from V and 12 bases from J, the junction contained 21 bases not matched to a gene.

This clone showed up just once. V is TRBV6-1 and J is TRBJ2-1; D not resolved. Germline values: CDR1 MNHNS, CDR2 SASEGT. The CDR3 consists of 13 residues. With 8 bases removed from V and 6 bases from J, the gap between germline ends came to 14 bases. CDR3 residues: CASLDPKGNEQFF. The CDR3 region has the DNA TGTGCCAGCTTAGACCCAAAAGGCAATGAGCAGTTCTTC.

In its sample, this clone was seen a few times. V and J are TRBV5-1 and TRBJ2-5; 8 nucleotides line up with TRBD2. CDR3 size: 16 residues. Germline V CDR1 and CDR2: SGHRS, YFSETQ. The junction had 13 bases not matched to a gene; V was cut back by 7 bases and J by 2 bases. The CDR3 reads CASGTGVGGAQETQYF. The CDR3 bases are TGCGCCAGCGGGACCGGGGTCGGGGGGGCACAAGAGACCCAGTACTTC.

The chain joins TRBV5-1 to TRBJ1-5; no definite D call. This CDR3 is built from 15 residues. V was clipped by 1 base and J by 3 bases, with 11 bases between them. The germline V gene has CDR1 SGHRS and CDR2 YFSETQ. CDR3 DNA: TGCGCCAGCAGCTTGTGGGGAATGGTCAATCAGCCCCAGCATTTT. It specifies CASSLWGMVNQPQHF.